Presented here are 12 T cell receptor beta chains from one specimen sequenced in a study of blood T cells in healthy people across ages. A sample-barcoded 5' primer and a J-beta primer mix were used in a second PCR of roughly 7 to 11 cycles. From the 5' RACE reads, TCRdb called clonotypes with MiXCR, one entry per CDR3 protein. This table holds some 370,000 distinct CDR3 sequences, about half found once. Sequencing input: blood. Receptors originate from a man between 60 and 70 years old in good health.

The V call is TRBV4-1, the J call TRBJ2-5; 10 nucleotides match TRBD1. This CDR3 spans 15 amino acids. Losses at the gene ends were 4 bases for V and 1 base for J; bases not matched to a gene: 3. CDR1 MGHRA and CDR2 YSYEKL come from the germline V gene. The DNA of the CDR3 is TGCGCCAGCAGCCCGGGACAGGGGTCCCAAGAGACCCAGTACTTC. Its protein is CASSPGQGSQETQYF.

A word on this clonotype: This is likely a read error, given that the CDR3 carries no conserved phenylalanine or tryptophan at its end. The limits of the CDR3 on the DNA are not certain, so only TCRdb's listed CDR3 is given. This chain links TRBV6-5 with TRBJ2-5; no check of the table's D call, TRBD1, against the DNA was made. The CDR3 has 14 residues if both end residues are counted. CDR1 and CDR2 from the germline V gene are MNHEY and SVGAGI. The chain's CDR3 is CASSRTGYQETQSG.

This clonotype was observed a handful of times. This chain links TRBV20-1 with TRBJ2-7; D gene ambiguous. Germline CDR1 DFQATT, CDR2 SNEGSKA (reference sequence). The CDR3 is 13 amino acids. The V end was cut by 0 bases, the J end by 2 bases, with 8 bases between. The CDR3 DNA is TGCAGTGCTAGAGATACACTACCCTACGAGCAGTACTTC. Amino acids: CSARDTLPYEQYF.

This clonotype came up once. V usage is TRBV7-6 and J usage is TRBJ2-5; 12 nucleotides match TRBD2. V was clipped by 2 bases and J by 1 base; unmatched bases: 8. The length of the CDR3 is 18 residues. Germline V lookup: CDR1 SGHVS, CDR2 FNYEAQ. The CDR3 region has the DNA TGTGCCAGCAGCTTATCCCGGACTAGCGGGGCCCTCCAAGAGACCCAGTACTTC. Translating gives CASSLSRTSGALQETQYF.

The chain joins TRBV20-1 to TRBJ2-1; 14 positions agree with TRBD2. In germline, CDR1 is DFQATT, CDR2 SNEGSKA (reference sequence). The junction had 3 bases not matched to a gene; V was cut back by 1 base and J by 4 bases. CDR3 length equals 16 residues. The CDR3: CSARATSGGDYNEQFF. DNA for the CDR3: TGCAGTGCTAGAGCGACTAGCGGGGGGGATTACAATGAGCAGTTCTTC.

The sample holds a few counts of this clonotype. The rearrangement links TRBV7-2 to TRBJ2-7; D may be TRBD1 or TRBD2 (5 bases each). The CDR3 covers 15 residues. The germline gives CDR1 SGHTA, CDR2 FQGNSA. V was clipped by 6 bases and J by 2 bases, with 17 bases between them. The CDR3 sequence: CASRKNRDATYEQYF. The CDR3 coding sequence is TGTGCCAGCAGAAAAAACCGGGACGCCACCTACGAGCAGTACTTC.

Turning to this clonotype: A read error may be the cause here, since a much bigger clone is one base away. This rearrangement joins TRBV29-1 to TRBJ2-1; 10 bases line up with TRBD1. The germline V gene encodes CDR1 SQVTM and CDR2 ANQGSEA. J was trimmed by 3 bases and V by 6 bases; bases with no gene match: 5. This CDR3 comprises 14 residues. The CDR3 loop is CSVRGDRGYNEQFF. DNA for the CDR3: TGCAGCGTCCGCGGGGACAGGGGCTACAATGAGCAGTTCTTC.

This chain joins TRBV21-1 and TRBJ2-1; TRBD1 was called by the table and not checked on the DNA. TRBV21-1 is marked as a pseudogene. This CDR3 comprises 17 residues. The CDR3 DNA reads as TGTGCCAGCAGCAAGGCTCGGGGCAGGGGGCATTACAATGAGCAGTTCTTC. Amino acid sequence: CASSKARGRGHYNEQFF.

The chain carries TRBV7-2 and TRBJ2-7; possibly TRBD1 for D (5 bases). With 0 bases removed from V and 6 bases from J, the gap between germline ends came to 12 bases. This CDR3 is 14 amino acids long. CDR1 is SGHTA, CDR2 FQGNSA, per germline. The CDR3 DNA is TGTGCCAGCAGCTTAGCGCAGGGAACGGGCGAGCAGTACTTC. It codes for CASSLAQGTGEQYF.

CDR3 bases: TGCGCCAGCAGCCCGGGTGGGCGCAATCAGAGGGAGTTCTTC. Amino acids: CASSPGGRNQREFF. J is TRBJ2-1 and V is TRBV5-1; tentatively, D is TRBD2 (5 bases). Trimming pared 4 bases from V and 14 bases from J, leaving 22 bases between. CDR3 length equals 14 residues. Germline-derived CDR1 and CDR2 are SGHRS and YFSETQ.

The chain uses TRBV28 and TRBJ2-1, with 9 bases aligning to TRBD2. The CDR3 extends over 20 amino acids. V was clipped by 2 bases and J by 0 bases; unmatched bases: 14. The germline CDR1 and CDR2 sequences are MDHEN and SYDVKM. CDR3 in amino acids: CASSLVGLAGSGGSYNEQFF. CDR3 bases: TGTGCCAGCAGTTTAGTGGGTCTAGCGGGAAGCGGGGGCTCCTACAATGAGCAGTTCTTC.

The chain carries TRBV6-5 and TRBJ1-5; unclear D gene. From germline, CDR1 is MNHEY and CDR2 SVGAGI. V lost 6 bases, J lost 2 bases, and 14 bases lay in between. The CDR3 sequence is 15 residues long. Here the CDR3 DNA reads TGTGCCAGCAGGCCATTATTAACCCGCAATCAGCCCCAGCATTTT. Translated, it gives CASRPLLTRNQPQHF.